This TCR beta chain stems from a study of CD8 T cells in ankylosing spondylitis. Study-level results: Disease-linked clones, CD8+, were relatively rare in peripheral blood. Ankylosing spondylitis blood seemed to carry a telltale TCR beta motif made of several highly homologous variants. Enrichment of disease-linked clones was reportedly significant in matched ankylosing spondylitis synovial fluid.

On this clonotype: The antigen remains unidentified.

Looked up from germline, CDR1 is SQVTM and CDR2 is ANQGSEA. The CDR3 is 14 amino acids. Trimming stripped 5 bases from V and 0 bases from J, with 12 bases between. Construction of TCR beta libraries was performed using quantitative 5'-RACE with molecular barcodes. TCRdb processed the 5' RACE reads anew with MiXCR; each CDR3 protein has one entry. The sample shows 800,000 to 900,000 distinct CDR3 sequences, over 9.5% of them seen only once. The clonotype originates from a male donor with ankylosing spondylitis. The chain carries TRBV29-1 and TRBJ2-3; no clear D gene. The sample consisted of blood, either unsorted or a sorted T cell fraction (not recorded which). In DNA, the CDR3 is TGCAGCGTTTTGGCGGTGTCTAGCACAGATACGCAGTATTTT. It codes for CSVLAVSSTDTQYF.